Each of the 28 T cell receptor beta chains below was sequenced from the same sample in a study of identical twins. TCRdb independently ran MiXCR on the 5' RACE reads; one entry per CDR3 protein. The table shows around 480,000 distinct CDR3 sequences, with 13% to 15% occurring only once. In addition, the sample was reused for a study of yellow fever vaccine responses in identical twins.

The sequenced material came from CD4+ T cells sorted from blood. The receptor source for this set is a woman aged 18-35 years in good health.

The rearrangement joins TRBV4-3 to TRBJ1-4; D may be TRBD1 (5 bases). CDR1 is LGHNA and CDR2 is YSLEER in the germline V gene. V lost 0 bases and J 2 bases, leaving 16 bases between the germline ends. The CDR3 runs to 18 residues. In nucleotides, the CDR3 is TGCGCCAGCAGCCAAGACGGGGGGTTCATTGGGACTAATGAAAAACTGTTTTTT. This codes for CASSQDGGFIGTNEKLFF.

The chain employs TRBV7-3 and TRBJ2-2; perhaps TRBD1 as D (6 bases). The CDR3 length is 13 residues. Germline lookup yields CDR1 SGHTA and CDR2 FQGTGA. The V end was cut by 3 bases, the J end by 6 bases, with 8 bases between. CDR3 sequence (DNA): TGTGCCAGCAGCTTCCAGGGGTCCGGGGAGCTGTTTTTT. This translates into CASSFQGSGELFF.

The chain uses TRBV5-1 and TRBJ2-2; a possible D gene is TRBD1 (6 bases). The CDR3 covers 14 residues. V lost 2 bases to trimming and J lost 5 bases, with 10 bases between them. Germline CDR1 is SGHRS and CDR2 is YFSETQ. CDR3 amino acids: CASSFLTGTGELFF. CDR3 nucleotide sequence: TGCGCCAGCAGCTTCCTGACAGGAACCGGGGAGCTGTTTTTT.

A few counts support this clonotype. The chain is built from TRBV6-1 and TRBJ2-6, with no clear D. The CDR3 spans 13 residues. The ends were cut back, 8 bases at V and 4 bases at J, with 9 bases in the middle. The germline V gene encodes CDR1 MNHNS and CDR2 SASEGT. The CDR3 is CASYIQGANVLTF. CDR3 DNA sequence: TGTGCCAGCTACATACAGGGGGCCAACGTCCTGACTTTC.

Ten or more counts support this clonotype. This chain joins TRBV6-2 or TRBV6-3 and TRBJ1-2; D gene ambiguous. Looked up from germline, CDR1 is MNHEY and CDR2 is SVGEGT. Trimming shortened V by 4 bases and J by 4 bases, and 10 bases separated the two germline ends. The CDR3 runs to 13 residues. CDR3 loop: CASSFFRGYGYTF. The CDR3 nucleotides are TGTGCCAGCAGTTTTTTCCGGGGCTATGGCTACACCTTC.

This clonotype was observed a handful of times. The chain combines TRBV7-9 with TRBJ2-7, with D perhaps assigned TRBD1 or TRBD2 (5 bases each). Looked up from germline, CDR1 is SEHNR and CDR2 is FQNEAQ (reference sequence). The V and J ends lost 4 bases and 3 bases respectively, with 16 bases between them. The CDR3 loop spans 15 amino acids. The CDR3 region is CASSSPTGTGYEQYF. CDR3 bases: TGTGCCAGCAGCTCCCCTACCGGGACCGGCTACGAGCAGTACTTC.

This clonotype was seen more than once but under ten times. The chain carries TRBV15 and TRBJ2-7; TRBD2 aligns across 11 bases. V was clipped by 2 bases and J by 1 base; unmatched bases: 4. Germline CDR1 and CDR2: LNHNV and YYDKDF (reference sequence). The CDR3 sequence is 16 residues long. Here the CDR3 reads CATSRRRTSGSYEQYF. CDR3 DNA sequence: TGTGCCACCAGCAGACGCAGGACTAGCGGGTCCTACGAGCAGTACTTC.

This clonotype was picked up a small number of times. V and J are TRBV21-1 and TRBJ1-2; TRBD1 is taken as the D call from the table, unchecked against the DNA. TRBV21-1 has pseudogene status. The CDR3 is made up of 14 amino acids. This CDR3 is CASNRTGGVYGYTF. The CDR3 region has the DNA TGTGCCAGCAACCGGACAGGGGGCGTCTATGGCTACACCTTC.

This clonotype was recorded a few times. The J gene is TRBJ1-6, the V gene TRBV7-6; 7 nucleotides align to TRBD1. CDR1 is SGHVS, CDR2 FNYEAQ, per germline. The V segment lost 0 bases and the J segment 5 bases; nucleotides outside the gene matches: 1. This CDR3 comprises 15 residues. The CDR3 region has the DNA TGTGCCAGCAGCTTAGCAGGGGGCGATAATTCACCCCTCCACTTT. The encoded protein is CASSLAGGDNSPLHF.

The V gene is TRBV7-2, the J gene TRBJ2-6; D may be TRBD1 (5 bases). CDR3 length: 16 amino acids. Trimming cost V 2 bases and J 2 bases, with 10 bases left between them. Germline loops: CDR1 SGHTA, CDR2 FQGNSA. CDR3 residues: CASSLNPTAGANVLTF. CDR3 sequence (DNA): TGTGCCAGCAGCTTAAACCCGACAGCTGGGGCCAACGTCCTGACTTTC.

This clonotype was seen only a few times. This sequence joins TRBV29-1 and TRBJ2-1; 10 positions match TRBD2. The CDR3 is 15 residues long. The germline CDR1 and CDR2 sequences are SQVTM and ANQGSEA. Trimming removed 4 bases from V and 7 bases from J; junction bases left unmatched: 10. In DNA form, the CDR3 reads TGCAGCGTTGTGGGTCTAGCGGGAGTGAGTAATGAGCAGTTCTTC. Encoded protein: CSVVGLAGVSNEQFF.

The V and J genes are TRBV2 and TRBJ1-3; no definite D call. The CDR3 extends over 14 amino acids. V was clipped by 3 bases and J by 1 base, with 7 bases between them. The V gene's germline CDR1 is SNHLY and CDR2 FYNNEI. The CDR3, as DNA: TGTGCCAGCAGTGAGGCGAGATCTGGAAACACCATATATTTT. It translates to CASSEARSGNTIYF.

The CDR3 DNA reads as TGTGCCAGCAGCCAAGAGAGGGGATCAAACAATGAGCAGTTCTTC. It is translated as CASSQERGSNNEQFF. The chain couples TRBV4-2 to TRBJ2-1, with D perhaps matching TRBD1 or TRBD2 (5 bases each). The CDR3 extends over 15 amino acids. Germline V gene sequence: CDR1 LGHNA, CDR2 YNFKEQ. Trimming shortened V by 0 bases and J by 5 bases, and 11 bases separated the two germline ends.

This clonotype occurred a few times. The rearrangement joins TRBV4-3 to TRBJ2-7; 10 nucleotides align to TRBD2. V was clipped by 1 base and J by 7 bases; unmatched bases: 7. There are 15 residues in the CDR3. CDR1 and CDR2 (germline): LGHNA, YSLEER. This CDR3 reads CASSQVLAGAEEQYF. DNA of the CDR3: TGCGCCAGCAGCCAAGTTCTAGCGGGAGCGGAGGAGCAGTACTTC.

Turning to this clonotype: Germline is not matched at one junction end, which may reflect a read error. The CDR3 nucleotides read TGTGCCAGCAGCTTCGGACGGATCCAAGAGTCCCAGTACTTC. Protein: CASSFGRIQESQYF. The chain uses TRBV7-2 and TRBJ2-5; D gene unclear. CDR3 length: 14 amino acids. The germline CDR1 and CDR2 sequences are SGHTA and FQGNSA.

The sample holds a few counts of this clonotype. This CDR3 reads CASSLTADNSPLHF. The CDR3 DNA is TGTGCCAGCAGTTTGACAGCAGATAATTCACCCCTCCACTTT. V usage is TRBV27 and J usage is TRBJ1-6; maybe TRBD1 (5 bases). Germline values: CDR1 MNHEY, CDR2 SMNVEV (reference sequence). V lost 3 bases and J lost 5, with 8 bases in between. The CDR3 has 14 residues.

In its sample, this clonotype was seen a few times. This chain connects TRBV25-1 to TRBJ2-2; no firm D call. The length of the CDR3 is 13 residues. V was clipped by 2 bases and J by 4 bases, with 5 bases between them. CDR1 is MGHDK and CDR2 is SYGVNS in the germline V gene. CDR3 protein: CASSEPVTGELFF. The CDR3 nucleotides read TGTGCCAGCAGTGAACCGGTCACCGGGGAGCTGTTTTTT.

Ten or more counts support this clonotype. The chain combines TRBV5-1 with TRBJ2-3, with TRBD2 as a possible D gene (5 bases). CDR1 and CDR2 (germline): SGHRS, YFSETQ. The CDR3 totals 12 residues. Trimming left V 2 bases short and J 6 bases short, with 7 bases between. CDR3 DNA sequence: TGCGCCAGCAGCTTTGGAGGCGATACGCAGTATTTT. As protein: CASSFGGDTQYF.

The V and J genes are TRBV18 and TRBJ2-5; D unresolved. The CDR3 consists of 15 residues. Looked up from germline, CDR1 is KGHSH and CDR2 is LQKENI. Trimming cost V 0 bases and J 2 bases, with 10 bases left between them. Here the CDR3 DNA reads TGTGCCAGCTCACCACCAGGTCGGCAACAAGAGACCCAGTACTTC. Translating gives CASSPPGRQQETQYF.

This clonotype was counted at least ten times. The chain couples TRBV6-1 to TRBJ1-5; 7 bases match TRBD1. CDR1 and CDR2 from the germline V gene are MNHNS and SASEGT. V lost 5 bases and J lost 4; bases outside the gene matches: 8. This CDR3 region has 15 residues. The CDR3 loop reads CASSRGRQLNQPQHF. In nucleotides, the CDR3 is TGTGCCAGCAGTAGGGGGCGACAGCTGAATCAGCCCCAGCATTTT.

V usage is TRBV4-3 and J usage is TRBJ1-2; perhaps TRBD1 as D (6 bases). Trimming shortened V by 0 bases and J by 8 bases, and 13 bases separated the two germline ends. The CDR3 extends over 14 amino acids. The germline gives CDR1 LGHNA, CDR2 YSLEER. The CDR3: CASSQDMGQGGYTF. CDR3 nucleotides: TGCGCCAGCAGCCAAGATATGGGGCAGGGGGGCTACACCTTC.

V and J are TRBV20-1 and TRBJ2-7, with 8 bases identical to TRBD1. V lost 3 bases, J lost 4 bases, and 8 bases stayed unmatched. Germline assignment: CDR1 DFQATT and CDR2 SNEGSKA (reference sequence). CDR3 size: 14 residues. The CDR3: CSASLQGAKYEQYF. CDR3 DNA sequence: TGCAGTGCTAGTTTGCAGGGGGCTAAATACGAGCAGTACTTC.

This clonotype showed up just a few times. This chain uses TRBV4-1 with TRBJ1-1, with D possibly TRBD1 on 6 matching bases. The ends were cut back, 0 bases at V and 12 bases at J, with 23 bases in the middle. The V gene's germline CDR1 is MGHRA and CDR2 YSYEKL. The CDR3 extends over 16 amino acids. CDR3 nucleotide sequence: TGCGCCAGCAGCCAAGAATCTCAGGGGACTCGACTTGGGTCTTTCTTT. It codes for CASSQESQGTRLGSFF.

In this sample, this clonotype turned up a few times. The chain has TRBV12-3 or TRBV12-4 and TRBJ2-7; 10 positions agree with TRBD2. The CDR3 is 14 amino acids. V shed 4 bases and J 5 bases; nucleotides not matched to a gene: 5. The CDR3 bases are TGTGCCAGCAGTTGGCTAGCGGGAGTGAACGAGCAGTACTTC. It encodes CASSWLAGVNEQYF.

This clonotype showed up just a few times. This rearrangement joins TRBV4-3 to TRBJ2-7; 7 nucleotides line up with TRBD2. Germline V gene sequence: CDR1 LGHNA, CDR2 YSLEER. V dropped 0 bases and J dropped 7; count of bases not matched to a gene: 9. This CDR3 region has 15 residues. The CDR3 sequence is CASSQEGGRDLEQYF. The DNA for the CDR3 is TGCGCCAGCAGCCAAGAAGGTGGGAGGGACTTGGAGCAGTACTTC.

The genes are TRBV24-1 and TRBJ1-6, with 8 nucleotides matching TRBD1. The CDR3 totals 15 residues. Germline values: CDR1 KGHDR, CDR2 SFDVKD. With 3 bases clipped from V and 8 bases from J, the junction kept 5 bases outside the gene matches. The CDR3 is CATSDGQGTDSPLHF. The CDR3 region has the DNA TGTGCCACCAGTGATGGACAGGGTACGGATTCACCCCTCCACTTT.

The V call is TRBV4-2, the J call TRBJ2-3; D is possibly TRBD1 (5 bases). Germline-derived CDR1 and CDR2 are LGHNA and YNFKEQ. V lost 0 bases and J 0 bases, leaving 10 bases between the germline ends. The CDR3 covers 16 residues. CDR3 amino acids: CASSQDRETSTDTQYF. The DNA for the CDR3 is TGTGCCAGCAGCCAAGACAGGGAAACTAGCACAGATACGCAGTATTTT.

This clonotype has more than one count but fewer than ten. The rearrangement uses TRBV12-3 or TRBV12-4 and TRBJ2-3; no firm D call. Trimming took off 5 bases at V and 3 bases at J, with 15 bases between the two ends. This CDR3 has 15 residues. CDR3: CASSSDIMGTDTQYF. CDR3 DNA sequence: TGTGCCAGCAGTAGTGACATAATGGGAACAGATACGCAGTATTTT.